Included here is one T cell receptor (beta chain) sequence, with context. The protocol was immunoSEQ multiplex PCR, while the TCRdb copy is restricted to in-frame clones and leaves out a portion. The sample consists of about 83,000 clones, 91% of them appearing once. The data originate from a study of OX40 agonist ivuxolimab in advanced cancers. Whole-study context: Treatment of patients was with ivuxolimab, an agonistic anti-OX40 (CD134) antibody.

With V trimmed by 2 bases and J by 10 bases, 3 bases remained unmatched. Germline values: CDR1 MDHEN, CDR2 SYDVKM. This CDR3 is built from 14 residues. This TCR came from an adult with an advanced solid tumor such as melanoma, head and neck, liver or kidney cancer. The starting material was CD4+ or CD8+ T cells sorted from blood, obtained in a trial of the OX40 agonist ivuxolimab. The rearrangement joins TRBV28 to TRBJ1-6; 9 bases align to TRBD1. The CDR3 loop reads CASSLGTGRSPLHF. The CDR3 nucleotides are TGTGCCAGCAGTTTAGGGACAGGGAGATCACCCCTCCACTTT.